This is a list of T cell receptor beta chains from one sample in a study of T cell repertoires in cytomegalovirus infection. TCRdb called the reads again in MiXCR, with one record for every CDR3 protein. The sample lists about 530,000 distinct CDR3 sequences, roughly 29% seen once, with approximately 13% in the top ten. Sequencing used PBMCs. The source of these receptors is a human donor in good health (CMV status not recorded). Some clones in this sample may be carry-over from other donors' samples. Each CDR3 is given with its conserved first and last residue. D genes are given only for firm matches. Only part of the rows carry a size: once, few, many, or a class if the clone is expanded.

j_call v_call d_call clone_size cdr3_aa cdr3_nt
TRBJ2-5 TRBV11-1 - few CASSGKGETQYF TGTGCCAGCAGCGGCAAGGGAGAGACCCAGTACTTC
TRBJ2-3 TRBV19 - - CASSSGTRVDTQYF TGTGCCAGTAGTTCGGGTACACGGGTAGATACGCAGTATTTT
TRBJ2-7 TRBV7-9 - - CASSLVEGGHEQYF TGTGCCAGCAGCTTAGTGGAGGGGGGCCACGAGCAGTACTTC
TRBJ2-4 TRBV28 - many CASSPTPTGNIQYF TGTGCCAGCAGTCCCACCCCGACGGGAAACATTCAGTACTTC
TRBJ2-3 TRBV19 - few CASSARSRTSTSTDTQYF TGTGCCAGTAGTGCGAGGAGCCGGACAAGCACTAGCACAGATACGCAGTATTTT
TRBJ1-1 TRBV7-9 - - CASILGQPHTEAFF TGTGCCAGCATCCTAGGACAGCCCCACACTGAAGCTTTCTTT
TRBJ2-3 TRBV7-8 - many CASSLVLLSTDTQYF TGTGCCAGCAGCTTAGTTTTACTTAGCACAGATACGCAGTATTTT
TRBJ2-1 TRBV7-2 - many CASSLAPVGGAYNEQFF TGTGCCAGCAGCTTAGCCCCTGTGGGCGGGGCCTACAATGAGCAGTTCTTC
TRBJ2-7 TRBV7-8 - many CASGSRASYEQYF TGTGCCAGCGGTTCCAGGGCCTCCTACGAGCAGTACTTC
TRBJ1-1 TRBV11-1 - - CASSDRGDEAFF TGTGCCAGCAGCGATCGAGGGGATGAAGCTTTCTTT
TRBJ1-1 TRBV5-1 - - CASSLALQGSLNTEAFF TGCGCCAGCAGCTTGGCCTTACAGGGATCCTTGAACACTGAAGCTTTCTTT
TRBJ2-3 TRBV12-3/TRBV12-4 - many CASRSSTDTQYF TGTGCCAGCAGGTCTAGCACAGATACGCAGTATTTT
TRBJ2-1 TRBV5-1 TRBD2 - CASSFRTGGNNEQFF TGCGCCAGCAGCTTCCGCACGGGAGGGAACAATGAGCAGTTCTTC
TRBJ1-5 TRBV29-1 - - CSVGGTSNQPQHF TGCAGCGTTGGTGGGACAAGTAATCAGCCCCAGCATTTT
TRBJ2-5 TRBV11-2 TRBD2 - CASSAPGGGQETQYF TGTGCCAGCAGCGCCCCGGGAGGGGGACAAGAGACCCAGTACTTC
TRBJ2-7 TRBV12-3/TRBV12-4 - many CASRPGRGSYEQYF TGTGCCAGCAGACCGGGACGGGGCTCCTACGAGCAGTACTTC
TRBJ2-7 TRBV7-3 - few CASSPGSGGRDEQYF TGTGCCAGCAGCCCTGGCTCAGGGGGGAGGGACGAGCAGTACTTC
TRBJ1-1 TRBV9 - - CASSVSWGASEAFF TGTGCCAGCAGCGTGAGTTGGGGGGCTTCTGAAGCTTTCTTT
TRBJ2-5 TRBV11-3 - - CASSLGAGEQETQYF TGTGCCAGCAGCTTGGGGGCGGGAGAACAAGAGACCCAGTACTTC